This record looks at one TCR beta chain sequence and its context. Its antigen is currently not known. No base qualities exist here, and no much larger clone lies one base off it. The collaborating institutions used their own protocols to collect whole blood in K2EDTA tubes. For TCRbeta analysis, collaborator samples were shipped as frozen whole blood, as isolated PBMCs, or as DNA extracted from either sample type. The immunoSEQ Assay, a bias-controlled multiplex PCR, was used to amplify TCRbeta CDR3 regions from genomic DNA. The original methods were these. The number of nucleated cells in each sample was estimated from the amplification of reference gene primers within the assay. Sequence reads were collapsed and filtered to measure the absolute abundance of every unique TCRbeta CDR3 rearrangement. Productive Simpson clonality was computed per sample as the square root of Simpson's diversity index over productive rearrangements. This is the immuneACCESS table as TCRdb keeps it, with only in-frame sequences that have V and J called. A part of the clones is gone; compared with another copy, unresolved V genes explain less than half, and the rest is unexplained. The V and J calls and the clone size are those of that table, but D and trimming were determined from the DNA. The sample data list about 300,000 clones, and about 82% of these were observed just once. The ten largest make up around 1.5% of the sample.

This entry belongs to a study of blood T cell repertoires in COVID-19 (dated by TCRdb to about 2020). About the investigation overall: The collaborator samples originated in the United States, Italy and Spain and spanned the acute and convalescent phases of COVID-19. The material from the prospective study consisted of cDNA or gDNA derived from T cells, B-cell-depleted T cells, or PBMCs. Sample metadata almost always included a de-identified subject ID, COVID-19 status, age in years and sex. A freely available public database, intended as a resource for researchers studying the immune response to SARS-CoV-2, is where the repertoires were released. Where HLA class I and class II types were available, the types were taken from metadata supplied by the sample provider, not from assay-based typing. Deeply sampled blood TCRbeta repertoires from subjects exposed to, actively infected with, or recovered from COVID-19 were included in the dataset. The samples were drawn from the first 160 participants of the ongoing ImmuneRACE study and from under 1,500 subjects provided by 6 global collaborators.

The junction shows trimming of 2 bases on V and 6 bases on J, plus 14 bases between the germline ends. Taken from the germline V gene, the CDR1 and CDR2 loops are SGHTA and FQGTGA. Including the terminal cysteine and phenylalanine, the CDR3 comprises 15 residues. Only the CDR3 region is kept as DNA, spanning 45 bases read in frame from base 1. Points the paper makes about the study in general: The quantity of clinical and demographic metadata differed by source and by participant and was supplied without curation.

This sequence uses TRBV7-3 and TRBJ2-1; a tentative D call is TRBD2 (5 bases match). Sequenced: peripheral blood. The source of this sequence is a woman in her fifties or sixties with acute or convalescent COVID-19. The CDR3 protein is CASSLRRVLGNEQFF. Read as DNA, the sequence is TGTGCCAGCAGCTTACGGCGGGTCCTGGGCAATGAGCAGTTCTTC.